The clone carrying this T cell receptor beta chain was seen a single time. What it binds is not known. This CDR3 has 8 residues. V lost 7 bases, J lost 9 bases, and 3 bases lay in between. CDR1 and CDR2 (germline): MNHNY, SVGAGI (reference sequence). This record belongs to a study of OX40 agonist ivuxolimab in advanced cancers. Looking at the study overall: Patients received the agonistic anti-OX40 (CD134) antibody ivuxolimab. Patients achieving partial responses numbered three: one hepatocellular carcinoma case and two cutaneous melanoma cases. Study-wide results and caveats: At 0.1 to 3.0 mg/kg, clonal expansion of CD4+ and CD8+ blood T cells had occurred by week 6. Antigen specificity was not determined for the expanded peripheral T cells.

Here immunoSEQ multiplex PCR was the method, and the copy in TCRdb shows in-frame clones only, minus some. The repertoire includes 100,000 to 120,000 clones, approximately 89% of them detected once, and 0.27% sits in the top ten. Sequenced material: CD4+ or CD8+ T cells sorted from blood, taken in a trial of the OX40 agonist ivuxolimab. The TCR was taken from an adult with an advanced solid tumor such as melanoma, head and neck, liver or kidney cancer. The chain recombines TRBV6-6 with TRBJ1-2, with no clear D. The CDR3 region is CASNSYTF. The CDR3 DNA follows: TGTGCCAGCAATAGCTACACCTTC.